This TCR beta chain was captured by sequencing in a study of blood T cell repertoires in COVID-19. About the study: Samples representing acute and convalescent COVID-19 were sourced from the United States, Italy and Spain. T cells, B-cell-depleted T cells, or PBMCs provided the cDNA or gDNA that served as material.

The CDR3 runs to 14 residues. Germline CDR1 reads MGHRA; CDR2 reads YSYEKL. V lost 5 bases and J lost 5; bases outside the gene matches: 8. Sequencing used immunoSEQ multiplex PCR; TCRdb keeps in-frame clones, though not all of them. The table lists almost 500,000 clones, about 88% of them singletons. The TCR was taken from an older woman who had recovered from COVID-19. The rearrangement joins TRBV4-1 to TRBJ1-2; 7 nucleotides align to TRBD1. Sequenced sample: PBMCs or T cells enriched from blood (not recorded which). CDR3 nucleotide sequence: TGCGCCAGCAGCTCTCGACAGGGTAGTTATGGCTACACCTTC. It encodes CASSSRQGSYGYTF.